One and the same sample provided the 16 T cell receptor beta chains below, sequenced in a study of cytomegalovirus exposure and HLA in healthy donors. Both 60 Vbeta primers and 13 Jbeta primers went into the PCR. Assay used: immunoSEQ multiplex PCR; TCRdb lists only in-frame clones, some missing. In the table there are 150,000 or so clones, 80% to 90% of which are singletons. Sequenced: PBMCs. These receptors all come from a man aged 50-60 years in good health and CMV-seropositive.

The rearrangement uses TRBV6-5 and TRBJ1-1; tentative D call: TRBD1 (5 bases). Germline CDR1 reads MNHEY; CDR2 reads SVGAGI. The CDR3 runs to 13 residues. Trimming cost V 0 bases and J 7 bases, with 9 bases left between them. The CDR3 loop is CASSYSGEGEAFF. The CDR3 coding sequence is TGTGCCAGCAGTTACTCAGGGGAGGGTGAAGCTTTCTTT.

This chain links TRBV7-9 with TRBJ1-1; TRBD1 aligns across 7 bases. The CDR3 has 14 amino acids. Germline assignment: CDR1 SEHNR and CDR2 FQNEAQ (reference sequence). Trimming at V came to 5 bases and at J to 4 bases, leaving 7 bases not matched to a gene. The CDR3 DNA reads as TGTGCCAGCAGCCCGAGACAGGGAAGCACTGAAGCTTTCTTT. Protein sequence: CASSPRQGSTEAFF.

Turning to this clone: The same CDR3 can be traced to other DNA sequences in this sample. The genes are TRBV5-6 and TRBJ2-3; 7 positions agree with TRBD1. Germline CDR1 reads SGHDT; CDR2 reads YYEEEE. Trimming at V came to 2 bases and at J to 1 base, leaving 1 base not matched to a gene. CDR3 length: 14 amino acids. The DNA for the CDR3 is TGTGCCAGCAGCTTAGGGACAGGCACAGATACGCAGTATTTT. Its translation is CASSLGTGTDTQYF.

The chain carries TRBV7-9 and TRBJ2-1, with D hard to call. Per the germline V gene, CDR1 is SEHNR and CDR2 is FQNEAQ (reference sequence). This CDR3 has 12 residues. Trimming removed 7 bases at V and 9 bases at J, with 13 bases between. CDR3 DNA sequence: TGTGCCAGCAAAAACTCTGCCGGTGAGCAGTTCTTC. Protein sequence: CASKNSAGEQFF.

This clone came up once. This chain connects TRBV19 to TRBJ1-3; 9 bases are shared with TRBD1. CDR3 length: 16 amino acids. V lost 6 bases, J lost 4 bases, and 10 bases stayed unmatched. Germline-derived CDR1 and CDR2 are LNHDA and SQIVND (reference sequence). The CDR3 here is CASRNRDRAMGNTIYF. In nucleotides, the CDR3 is TGTGCCAGTAGGAACCGGGACAGGGCCATGGGAAACACCATATATTTT.

There are a few counts of this clone. The rearrangement uses TRBV11-2 and TRBJ1-1; D is undetermined. Germline-derived CDR1 and CDR2 are SGHAT and FQNNGV. CDR3 length equals 13 residues. V lost 5 bases and J 1 base, leaving 8 bases between the germline ends. The CDR3 nucleotides are TGTGCCAGCAGCGTAGCTCGGAACACTGAAGCTTTCTTT. Its protein is CASSVARNTEAFF.

The chain couples TRBV5-1 to TRBJ2-7, with D perhaps matching TRBD2 (6 bases). The V end was cut by 3 bases, the J end by 10 bases, with 17 bases between. The CDR3 loop spans 13 amino acids. The V gene's germline CDR1 is SGHRS and CDR2 YFSETQ. DNA for the CDR3: TGCGCCAGCAGCTCCGGGTTAGCGGACCTTCAGTACTTC. This translates into CASSSGLADLQYF.

This CDR3 is CASTSGTGPYEQYF. CDR3 coding DNA: TGTGCCAGCACCTCGGGGACAGGTCCCTACGAGCAGTACTTC. The genes are TRBV6-5 and TRBJ2-5; 8 nucleotides agree with TRBD1. The J call may not be correct, given that the DNA end is closer to TRBJ2-7. CDR1 and CDR2 from the germline V gene are MNHEY and SVGAGI. The CDR3 length is 14 residues.

This clone was recorded once. J is TRBJ2-7 and V is TRBV5-1; 8 nucleotides match TRBD2. The CDR3 runs to 14 residues. The ends lost 4 bases at V and 2 bases at J; junction bases unmatched: 5. The germline gives CDR1 SGHRS, CDR2 YFSETQ. The CDR3 DNA follows: TGCGCCAGCAGCACGAGCGGGAGCCCCTACGAGCAGTACGTC. Encoded protein: CASSTSGSPYEQYV.

The chain couples TRBV9 to TRBJ2-2; 10 bases line up with TRBD2. Germline V gene sequence: CDR1 SGDLS, CDR2 YYNGEE. J was trimmed by 3 bases and V by 5 bases; bases with no gene match: 4. This CDR3 spans 15 amino acids. This CDR3 is CASSRGTSDTGELFF. CDR3 coding DNA: TGTGCCAGCAGTAGGGGGACTAGCGACACCGGGGAGCTGTTTTTT.

Only a few counts were recorded for this clone. This rearrangement joins TRBV7-3 to TRBJ2-5, with D maybe TRBD2 (5 bases). The CDR3 runs 13 residues. Germline V lookup: CDR1 SGHTA, CDR2 FQGTGA. Trimming cost V 2 bases and J 4 bases, with 8 bases left between them. CDR3 amino acids: CASSLLGGETQYF. CDR3 sequence (DNA): TGTGCCAGCAGCTTACTAGGAGGAGAGACCCAGTACTTC. The whole variable domain, filled in from reference TRBV7-3 and TRBJ2-5, reads GAGVSQTPSNKVTEKGKYVELRCDPISGHTALYWYRQSLGQGPEFLIYFQGTGAADDSGLPNDRFFAVRPEGSVSTLKIQRTERGDSAVYLCASSLLGGETQYFGPGTRLLVL.

This clone has just one count. One junction end disagrees with the germline gene, perhaps due to a read error. V gene TRBV7-9 combines with J gene TRBJ2-7; 12 bases match TRBD1. This CDR3 contains 16 residues. The germline V gene has CDR1 SEHNR and CDR2 FQNEAQ (reference sequence). The CDR3 DNA reads TGTTCCAGCAGCTTTCCCGGGACAGGGGGCCTCTACGAGCAGTACTTC. It encodes CSSSFPGTGGLYEQYF.

This chain connects TRBV5-1 to TRBJ2-7; D is perhaps TRBD1 (6 bases). Germline V gene lookup returns CDR1 SGHRS and CDR2 YFSETQ. Trimming removed 3 bases at V and 5 bases at J, with 12 bases between. This CDR3 comprises 13 residues. The CDR3 reads CASSSPNRDEQYF. The DNA of the CDR3 is TGCGCCAGCAGCTCGCCTAACAGGGACGAGCAGTACTTC.

The V gene is TRBV29-1, the J gene TRBJ2-3; weak D call: TRBD1 (5 bases). In germline, CDR1 is SQVTM, CDR2 ANQGSEA. The CDR3 contains 13 residues. Deletions cut 3 bases from V and 2 bases from J, with 9 bases between. This chain's CDR3 is CSVEGQNTDTQYF. CDR3 nucleotide sequence: TGCAGCGTTGAGGGGCAGAACACAGATACGCAGTATTTT.

V is TRBV6-5 and J is TRBJ1-1, with no clear D. Trimming took off 0 bases at V and 8 bases at J, with 4 bases between the two ends. The CDR3 extends over 11 amino acids. From germline, CDR1 is MNHEY and CDR2 SVGAGI. The CDR3 loop is CASSYSGEAFF. The CDR3 DNA follows: TGTGCCAGCAGTTACTCCGGGGAAGCTTTCTTT.

V and J are TRBV9 and TRBJ2-7; 7 positions agree with TRBD1. Germline values: CDR1 SGDLS, CDR2 YYNGEE. V shed 0 bases and J 5 bases; nucleotides not matched to a gene: 8. This CDR3 has 15 amino acids. CDR3: CASSVDGQEMDEQYF. CDR3 DNA sequence: TGTGCCAGCAGCGTAGACGGACAGGAAATGGACGAGCAGTACTTC.